This T cell receptor (beta chain) appears in the sequencing data of a study of T cell repertoires in cytomegalovirus infection. Notes on the study in general: Cumulative frequency (of public TCR beta family members) identified carriers of CMV plus the relevant HLA. Ex vivo responses were dominated by HLA-C-restricted CMV-specific TCR beta clonotypes.

Comments on this clonotype: Its antigen is as yet unknown.

TCRdb analysed the reads with MiXCR anew, one entry per CDR3 protein. The sample gives some 390,000 distinct CDR3 sequences, 15% to 20% of which show up once; approximately 8% is in the top ten. Sequencing was performed on PBMCs. This receptor was obtained from a human donor in good health (CMV status not recorded). Some clones in this sample may be carry-over from other donors' samples.

The CDR3 loop reads CASSPSGGRELFF. CDR3 bases: TGTGCCAGCAGTCCCTCAGGAGGCCGGGAGCTGTTTTTT. V and J are TRBV12-3 or TRBV12-4 and TRBJ2-2, with a tentative D call TRBD2 (5 bases). Trimming shortened V by 5 bases and J by 9 bases, and 13 bases separated the two germline ends. This CDR3 comprises 13 residues.